This T cell receptor beta chain was recorded in a study of radiotherapy plus CTLA-4 blockade in lung cancer. Study in general: Disease control was present in around a third of patients, and objective responses in less than 20%. General observations from the study: According to reports, early shifts in blood T cell clones, alongside interferon-beta, forecast response most accurately. In blood, TCR clones derived from the tumor expanded after radiotherapy plus ipilimumab.

Those patients who had chemo-refractory metastatic non-small-cell lung cancer were given focal radiation along with CTLA-4 blockade through ipilimumab. Profiled with immunoSEQ multiplex PCR; TCRdb holds only in-frame clones, not every one. The sample lists about 32,000 clones; more than 80% were seen once. The CDR3 contains 15 residues. Trimming took off 4 bases at V and 0 bases at J, with 10 bases between the two ends. The V gene's germline CDR1 is PRHDT and CDR2 FYEKMQ (reference sequence). As to this clone: The target antigen is unknown.

This clonotype originated in a human donor with non-small cell lung cancer who had stable disease on radiotherapy plus ipilimumab. The V call is TRBV13, the J call TRBJ2-1; tentative D call: TRBD2 (6 bases). The sample in question was peripheral blood, obtained from a patient treated with radiotherapy plus ipilimumab. Here the CDR3 reads CASSSLAPSYNEQFF. Written as DNA, the CDR3 is TGTGCCAGCAGCTCACTAGCACCCTCCTACAATGAGCAGTTCTTC.